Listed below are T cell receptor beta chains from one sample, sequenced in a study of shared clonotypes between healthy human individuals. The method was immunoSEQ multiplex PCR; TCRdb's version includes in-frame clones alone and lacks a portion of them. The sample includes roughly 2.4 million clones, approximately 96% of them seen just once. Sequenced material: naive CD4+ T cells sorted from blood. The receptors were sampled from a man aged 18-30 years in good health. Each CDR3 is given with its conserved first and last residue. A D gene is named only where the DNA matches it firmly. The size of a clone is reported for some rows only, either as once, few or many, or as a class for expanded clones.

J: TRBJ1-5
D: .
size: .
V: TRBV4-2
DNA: TGTGCCAGCAGCCAAGAGGCAGGTCACACCAATCAGCCCCAGCATTTT
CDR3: CASSQEAGHTNQPQHF

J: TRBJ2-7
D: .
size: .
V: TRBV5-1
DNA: TGCGCCAGCAGCTTGTACGAGGGGCTCAGGGAGCAGTACTTC
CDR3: CASSLYEGLREQYF

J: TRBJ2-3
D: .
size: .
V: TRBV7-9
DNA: TGTGCCAGCAGCTTAGGACAGGCCGGCACAGATACGCAGTATTTT
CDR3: CASSLGQAGTDTQYF

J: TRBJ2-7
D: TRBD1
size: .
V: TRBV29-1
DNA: TGCAGCGTTGAAGATATTGGATACAGGGGACAGGGCGAGCAGTACTTC
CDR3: CSVEDIGYRGQGEQYF

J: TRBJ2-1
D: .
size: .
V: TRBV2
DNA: TGTGCCAGCAGTGAACTAGCCCTATCCTACAATGAGCAGTTCTTC
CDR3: CASSELALSYNEQFF

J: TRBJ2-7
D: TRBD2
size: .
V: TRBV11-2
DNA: TGTGCCAGCAGCGTTAACCCGGGACTAGCGGTTTTCTCCTACGAGCAGTACTTC
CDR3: CASSVNPGLAVFSYEQYF

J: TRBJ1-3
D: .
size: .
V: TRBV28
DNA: TGTGCCAGCACCCGCTCGGGAGTCTCTGGAAACACCATATATTTT
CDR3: CASTRSGVSGNTIYF

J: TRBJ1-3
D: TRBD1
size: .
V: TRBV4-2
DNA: TGTGCCAGCAGCCAATCCGGGACAGGGAATCGGAACACCATATATTTT
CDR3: CASSQSGTGNRNTIYF

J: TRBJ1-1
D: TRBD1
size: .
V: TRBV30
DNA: TGTGCCTGGCGTACAGGGGGAGGGGACACTGAAGCTTTCTTT
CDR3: CAWRTGGGDTEAFF

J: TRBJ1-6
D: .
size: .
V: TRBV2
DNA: TGTGCCAGCAGTGAAGACAGGGTTAGTTCACCCCTCCACTTT
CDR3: CASSEDRVSSPLHF

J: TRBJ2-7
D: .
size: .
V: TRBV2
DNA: TGTGCCAGCAGTAGAAGCTCCTACGAGCAGTACTTC
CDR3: CASSRSSYEQYF

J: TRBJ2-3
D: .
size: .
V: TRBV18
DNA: TGTGCCAGCTCACCCCAGGGACGGACGCCAACTCGCACAGATACGCAGTATTTT
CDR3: CASSPQGRTPTRTDTQYF

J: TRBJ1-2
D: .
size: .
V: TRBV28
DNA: TGTGCCAGCAGTAGAGACAGGCACTATGGCTACACCTTC
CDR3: CASSRDRHYGYTF

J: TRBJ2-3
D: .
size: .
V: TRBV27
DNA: TGTGCCAGTCAGCGCAATTCTGGCGGCACAGATACGCAGTATTTT
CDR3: CASQRNSGGTDTQYF

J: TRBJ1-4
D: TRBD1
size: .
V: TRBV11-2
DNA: TGTGCCAGCAGCTTAGGCTTGGGACAGGTTCCTAATGAAAAACTGTTTTTT
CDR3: CASSLGLGQVPNEKLFF

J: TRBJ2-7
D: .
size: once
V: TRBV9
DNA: TGTGCCAGCAGTCGTATGGGGGGCCCCTCCTACGAGCAGTACTTC
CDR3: CASSRMGGPSYEQYF

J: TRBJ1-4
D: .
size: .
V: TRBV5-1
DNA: TGCGCCAGCAGCTTGACGGGGGAGGGTGAAAAACTGTTTTTT
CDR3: CASSLTGEGEKLFF

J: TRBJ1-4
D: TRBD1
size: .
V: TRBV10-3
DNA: TGTGCCATCAGTCCCCGACAGGGGCAAAATGAAAAACTGTTTTTT
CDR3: CAISPRQGQNEKLFF

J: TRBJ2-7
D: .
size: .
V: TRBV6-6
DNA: TGTGCCAGCAGTTACACCCTGGGGGCCTACGAGCAGTACTTC
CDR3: CASSYTLGAYEQYF

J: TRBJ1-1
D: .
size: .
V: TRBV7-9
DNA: TGTGCCAGCAGCTTAGGAACATTCGCTTTCTTT
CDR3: CASSLGTFAFF

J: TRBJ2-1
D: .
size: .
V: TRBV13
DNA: TGTGCCAGCAGGGCATCAACAGGAGGAGGGCAGTTCTTC
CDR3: CASRASTGGGQFF

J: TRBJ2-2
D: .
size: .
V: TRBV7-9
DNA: TGTGCCAGCAGCGGCGCAGGGGAGCTGTTTTTT
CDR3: CASSGAGELFF

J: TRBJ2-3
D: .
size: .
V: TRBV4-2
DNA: TGTGCCAGCAGCCAGGGTGGACAGAGTGGGGATACGCAGTATTTT
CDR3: CASSQGGQSGDTQYF

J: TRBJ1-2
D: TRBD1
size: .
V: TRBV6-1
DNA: TGTGCCAGCAGTGATCCTAACAGGGGGGGTAACTATGGCTACACCTTC
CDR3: CASSDPNRGGNYGYTF

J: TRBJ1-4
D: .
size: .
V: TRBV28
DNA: TGTGCCAGCAGTTTGGTCGGAGGTTGGGAAAAACTGTTTTTT
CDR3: CASSLVGGWEKLFF

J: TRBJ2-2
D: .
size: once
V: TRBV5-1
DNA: TGCGCCAGCAGCTTGGGGCAGTCGTCGAACACCGGGGAGCTGTTTTTT
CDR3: CASSLGQSSNTGELFF

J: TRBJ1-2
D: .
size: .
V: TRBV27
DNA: TGTGCCAGCAGTTTAAGTCAACAGGCCCTCTATGGCTACACCTTC
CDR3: CASSLSQQALYGYTF

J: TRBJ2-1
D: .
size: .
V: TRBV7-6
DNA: TGTGCCAGCAGATCCCTCTTGGGGAGTGAGCAGTTCTTC
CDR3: CASRSLLGSEQFF

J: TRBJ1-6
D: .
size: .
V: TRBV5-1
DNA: TGCGCCAGCAGCCGGGATAATAATTCACCCCTCCACTTT
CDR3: CASSRDNNSPLHF

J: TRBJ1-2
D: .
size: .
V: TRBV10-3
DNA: TGTGCCATCAGTGAGTCGACTGTCGGGGCAGGGAGGTTCGGGGGCTACACCTTC
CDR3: CAISESTVGAGRFGGYTF

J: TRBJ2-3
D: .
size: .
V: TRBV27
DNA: TGTGCCAGCAGATCAGGCCTAGCTGGTACGCAGTATTTT
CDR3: CASRSGLAGTQYF

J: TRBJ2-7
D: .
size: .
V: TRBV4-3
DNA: TGCGCCAGCAGCCAATGGCCCCAGGGACACTACGAGCAGTACTTC
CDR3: CASSQWPQGHYEQYF

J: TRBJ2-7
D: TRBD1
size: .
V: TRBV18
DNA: TGTGCCAGCTCACCTTCGACAGGGGGCTCCTACGAGCAGTACTTC
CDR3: CASSPSTGGSYEQYF

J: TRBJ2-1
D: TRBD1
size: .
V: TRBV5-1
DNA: TGCGCCAGCAGCCCCAATCTGGGACAGGGGAAAAATGAGCAGTTCTTC
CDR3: CASSPNLGQGKNEQFF

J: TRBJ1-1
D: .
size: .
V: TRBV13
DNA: TGTGCCAGCAGCCAAACAGGGACCGAGATGAACACTGAAGCTTTCTTT
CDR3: CASSQTGTEMNTEAFF

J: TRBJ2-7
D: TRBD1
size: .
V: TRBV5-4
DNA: TGTGCCAGCAGTCGGGGACAGAATTCCTACGAGCAGTACTTC
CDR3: CASSRGQNSYEQYF

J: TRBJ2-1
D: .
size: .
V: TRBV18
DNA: TGTGCCAGCTCACCACGTCCAAACAATGAGCAGTTCTTC
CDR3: CASSPRPNNEQFF

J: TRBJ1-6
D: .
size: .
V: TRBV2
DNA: TGTGCCAGCTACCCCGGCTCCTATAATTCACCCCTCCACTTT
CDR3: CASYPGSYNSPLHF

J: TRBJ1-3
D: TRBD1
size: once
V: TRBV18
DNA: TGTGCCAGCTCACCAGGGACAGTGCGAAACACCATATATTTT
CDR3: CASSPGTVRNTIYF

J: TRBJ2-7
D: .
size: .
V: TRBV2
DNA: TGTGCCAGCAGTGTCAGGGGTTGGGGCGAGCAGTACTTC
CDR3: CASSVRGWGEQYF

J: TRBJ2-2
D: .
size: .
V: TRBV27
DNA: TGTGCCAGCAGCCGTGGGGCGTCCGGGGAGCTGTTTTTT
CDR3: CASSRGASGELFF

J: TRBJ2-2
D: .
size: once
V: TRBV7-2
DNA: TGTGCCAGCAGCTTAGTGGCGCAAAACACCGGGGAGCTGTTTTTT
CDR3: CASSLVAQNTGELFF

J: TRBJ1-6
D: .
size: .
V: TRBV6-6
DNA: TGTGCCAGCAGTTACGGGCAGGGTAATTCACCCCTCCACTTT
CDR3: CASSYGQGNSPLHF